The rows below give T cell receptor beta chains drawn from one sample of a study of shared clonotypes between healthy human individuals. The data were produced by immunoSEQ multiplex PCR, yet TCRdb's version contains in-frame clones alone and is incomplete. This table holds over 1.4 million clones, 96% found once. Input material: naive CD4+ T cells sorted from blood. The receptors derive from a man aged 30 to 39 in good health. The CDR3 runs from the conserved cysteine through the conserved F or W. A D gene is named only where the DNA matches it firmly. The listing skips clone size in some rows; elsewhere it reads once, few, many or a size class.

J	D	V	size	length	CDR3	DNA
TRBJ1-2	-	TRBV2	-	15	CASSGKRGPLDGYTF	TGTGCCAGCAGTGGTAAGAGGGGACCGCTTGATGGCTACACCTTC
TRBJ2-1	-	TRBV6-5	-	15	CASSYSPGAYNEQFF	TGTGCCAGCAGTTACTCCCCCGGGGCCTACAATGAGCAGTTCTTC
TRBJ1-5	TRBD1	TRBV19	-	16	CASSTFSQGTNQPQHF	TGTGCCAGTAGTACTTTTTCACAGGGGACTAATCAGCCCCAGCATTTT
TRBJ2-3	TRBD2	TRBV2	-	14	CARGLAGGPDTQYF	TGTGCCAGGGGACTAGCGGGAGGGCCGGATACGCAGTATTTT
TRBJ2-3	TRBD2	TRBV7-2	-	14	CASSLVSGRDTQYF	TGTGCCAGCAGCTTAGTTAGCGGGAGAGATACGCAGTATTTT
TRBJ1-1	-	TRBV5-1	-	13	CASKGRDNTEAFF	TGCGCCAGCAAGGGCAGGGATAACACTGAAGCTTTCTTT
TRBJ1-4	TRBD1	TRBV2	-	15	CASSGPGQSNEKLFF	TGTGCCAGCAGTGGACCGGGACAGAGTAATGAAAAACTGTTTTTT
TRBJ1-5	-	TRBV7-9	-	13	CASSFGEGQPQHF	TGTGCCAGCAGCTTTGGGGAAGGGCAGCCCCAGCATTTT
TRBJ2-3	TRBD2	TRBV7-6	-	16	CASSLIAGGGTDTQYF	TGTGCCAGCAGCCTCATAGCGGGAGGGGGAACAGATACGCAGTATTTT
TRBJ2-5	-	TRBV18	-	13	CASSPITQETQYF	TGTGCCAGCTCACCTATCACACAAGAGACCCAGTACTTC
TRBJ2-1	-	TRBV5-6	-	12	CASSLNTGEQFF	TGTGCCAGCAGCTTGAATACGGGTGAGCAGTTCTTC
TRBJ2-2	TRBD1	TRBV11-2	-	14	CASRGTGANGELFF	TGTGCCAGCAGAGGGACAGGGGCGAACGGGGAGCTGTTTTTT
TRBJ1-5	-	TRBV19	few	13	CASSRGRDQPQHF	TGTGCCAGTAGTCGGGGGAGAGATCAGCCCCAGCATTTT
TRBJ1-2	-	TRBV18	-	15	CASSEAASILNGYTF	TGTGCCAGCTCAGAAGCCGCGAGTATTTTGAATGGCTACACCTTC
TRBJ2-3	TRBD1	TRBV4-1	-	15	CASSQGQGSTDTQYF	TGCGCCAGCAGCCAAGGACAGGGGAGCACAGATACGCAGTATTTT
TRBJ2-3	TRBD1	TRBV5-1	-	14	CASSPGTEADTQYF	TGCGCCAGCAGCCCCGGGACAGAAGCAGATACGCAGTATTTT
TRBJ2-7	-	TRBV6-1	once	14	CASSASGLHYEQYF	TGTGCCAGCAGTGCATCGGGACTTCACTACGAGCAGTACTTC
TRBJ2-7	-	TRBV6-6	-	13	CASSYSTAYEQYF	TGTGCCAGCAGTTACTCGACAGCCTACGAGCAGTACTTC
TRBJ2-3	-	TRBV6-1	-	13	CASSGSGTDTQYF	TGTGCCAGCAGCGGGAGTGGGACAGATACGCAGTATTTT
TRBJ2-3	-	TRBV27	-	12	CASRDLTDTQYF	TGTGCCAGCAGGGATTTGACAGATACGCAGTATTTT
TRBJ2-7	TRBD1	TRBV28	-	16	CASSDIDRGNPYEQYF	TGTGCCAGCAGCGATATAGACAGGGGGAACCCCTACGAGCAGTACTTC
TRBJ2-7	-	TRBV6-1	-	13	CASSEGRSYEQYF	TGTGCCAGCTCGGAGGGCAGATCCTACGAGCAGTACTTC
TRBJ2-3	-	TRBV9	-	15	CASARHSSSTDTQYF	TGTGCCAGCGCCCGCCACAGCTCCAGCACAGATACGCAGTATTTT
TRBJ2-1	-	TRBV6-5	few	15	CASSFVGNSYNEQFF	TGTGCCAGCAGTTTCGTAGGAAACTCCTACAATGAGCAGTTCTTC
TRBJ2-2	TRBD1	TRBV5-1	-	15	CASSTGAGNTGELFF	TGCGCCAGCAGCACAGGGGCAGGCAACACCGGGGAGCTGTTTTTT
TRBJ1-4	-	TRBV5-1	-	15	CASSRGFGGEEKLFF	TGCGCCAGCAGCAGGGGCTTTGGCGGAGAAGAAAAACTGTTTTTT
TRBJ2-5	-	TRBV19	-	13	CASSGTRRETQYF	TGTGCCAGTTCCGGGACAAGACGCGAGACCCAGTACTTC
TRBJ1-5	-	TRBV7-8	-	16	CASSLYGGTKDQPQHF	TGTGCCAGCAGCTTATATGGGGGAACAAAAGATCAGCCCCAGCATTTT
TRBJ2-7	TRBD2	TRBV11-3	-	15	CASSPSGTHFDEQYF	TGTGCCAGCAGCCCGAGCGGGACCCATTTCGACGAGCAGTACTTC
TRBJ2-1	-	TRBV6-5	-	13	CASSYSIQGQQFF	TGTGCCAGCAGTTACTCGATTCAGGGGCAGCAGTTCTTC
TRBJ2-3	TRBD2	TRBV9	-	18	CASSLLAGARVGSGTQYF	TGTGCCAGCAGCTTACTAGCGGGAGCTAGGGTCGGAAGTGGTACGCAGTATTTT
TRBJ1-1	-	TRBV7-6	-	16	CASSSHGEMWNTEAFF	TGTGCCAGCAGCTCCCATGGGGAGATGTGGAACACTGAAGCTTTCTTT
TRBJ2-1	TRBD2	TRBV12-5	-	13	CASGLSGGNEQFF	TGTGCTAGTGGTTTGTCGGGAGGAAATGAGCAGTTCTTC
TRBJ2-1	-	TRBV7-7	-	12	CASSRDKGEQFF	TGTGCCAGCAGCCGGGACAAGGGGGAGCAGTTCTTC
TRBJ1-1	-	TRBV9	once	17	CASSAGAGPVGNTEAFF	TGTGCCAGCAGCGCCGGGGCAGGGCCAGTGGGGAACACTGAAGCTTTCTTT
TRBJ2-5	-	TRBV9	-	15	CASSVGGQGQETQYF	TGTGCCAGCAGCGTAGGGGGGCAGGGACAAGAGACCCAGTACTTC
TRBJ2-7	TRBD1	TRBV18	-	14	CASSYPGQSEEQYF	TGTGCCAGCTCATATCCGGGACAGAGCGAGGAGCAGTACTTC
TRBJ1-2	-	TRBV19	-	14	CASTPGARLYGYTF	TGTGCCAGTACCCCGGGGGCGCGTCTCTATGGCTACACCTTC
TRBJ2-1	TRBD2	TRBV25-1	-	16	CASSVKAGSSYNEQFF	TGTGCCAGCAGTGTAAAAGCGGGATCCTCCTACAATGAGCAGTTCTTC
TRBJ1-5	-	TRBV2	once	14	CASSNTGGNQPQHF	TGTGCCAGCTCAAACACCGGGGGCAATCAGCCCCAGCATTTT
TRBJ2-7	-	TRBV5-4	-	16	CASTSGTRLGAHEQYF	TGTGCCAGCACTTCAGGGACCCGGTTGGGGGCCCACGAGCAGTACTTC
TRBJ1-4	TRBD1	TRBV5-1	-	16	CASSTRTGARNEKLFF	TGCGCCAGCAGCACCCGCACAGGGGCACGAAATGAAAAACTGTTTTTT
TRBJ2-1	-	TRBV5-1	-	13	CASRVGLLNEQFF	TGCGCCAGCAGAGTGGGACTGCTCAATGAGCAGTTCTTC
TRBJ1-2	-	TRBV5-5	-	15	CASSLGSQGAGGYTF	TGTGCCAGCAGCTTGGGGTCACAGGGAGCTGGGGGCTACACCTTC
TRBJ2-7	TRBD2	TRBV11-2	-	15	CASSLAPGGTYEQYF	TGTGCCAGCAGCTTAGCGCCGGGAGGTACCTACGAGCAGTACTTC
TRBJ2-2	-	TRBV6-5	-	14	CASSYSTSAGELFF	TGTGCCAGCAGTTACTCCACAAGCGCCGGGGAGCTGTTTTTT